Listed here are 27 T cell receptor beta chains from one sample, sequenced in a study of ipilimumab plus nivolumab after autologous stem cell transplantation. Libraries were prepared by immunoSEQ multiplex PCR; TCRdb keeps only in-frame clonotypes and omits some of them. The sample shows 43,000 or so clones, nearly 90% of them seen only once. Material: PBMCs, obtained in a trial of ipilimumab plus nivolumab as post-transplant consolidation. The receptors derive from a male donor with multiple myeloma.

The rearrangement joins TRBV4-1 to TRBJ1-4, with 9 nucleotides matching TRBD1. CDR1 is MGHRA and CDR2 is YSYEKL in the germline V gene. The V gene end was trimmed by 4 bases and the J gene end by 8 bases; junction bases not matched to a gene: 8. This CDR3 has 15 residues. The CDR3 DNA sequence: TGCGCCAGCAGCCCCCAAGGGACAGGGACGGAAAAACTGTTTTTT. This translates into CASSPQGTGTEKLFF.

This clone was counted between two and nine times. J is TRBJ1-1 and V is TRBV18; D is perhaps TRBD1 (6 bases). Per the germline V gene, CDR1 is KGHSH and CDR2 is LQKENI. The CDR3 covers 15 residues. V dropped 6 bases and J dropped 5 bases, with 19 bases sitting between them. In nucleotides, the CDR3 is TGTGCCAGCTCTACGACGGACAGATCGGGGACTGAAGCTTTCTTT. Protein product: CASSTTDRSGTEAFF.

A few counts support this clone. This chain joins TRBV28 and TRBJ2-7; unclear D gene. This CDR3 spans 13 amino acids. The germline V and J ends were trimmed by 6 bases and 5 bases, with 14 bases remaining between them. Germline values: CDR1 MDHEN, CDR2 SYDVKM. CDR3 residues: CASSPTQEHEQYF. CDR3 in DNA: TGTGCCAGCAGCCCCACCCAGGAACACGAGCAGTACTTC.

V usage is TRBV30 and J usage is TRBJ1-1, with D uncertain. The CDR3 loop spans 13 amino acids. CDR1 and CDR2 from the germline V gene are GTSNPN and SVGIG (reference sequence). Trimming cost V 2 bases and J 4 bases, with 11 bases left between them. The CDR3 is CAWSTLAGTEAFF. CDR3 in DNA: TGTGCCTGGAGTACCCTCGCTGGCACTGAAGCTTTCTTT. The complete variable domain, with remaining parts taken from reference TRBV30 and TRBJ1-1, reads SQTIHQWPATLVQPVGSPLSLECTVEGTSNPNLYWYRQAAGRGLQLLFYSVGIGQISSEVPQNLSASRPQDRQFILSSKKLLLSDSGFYLCAWSTLAGTEAFFGQGTRLTVV.

The J gene is TRBJ2-6, the V gene TRBV15; D ambiguous. Germline V CDR1 and CDR2: LNHNV, YYDKDF (reference sequence). Trimming shortened V by 8 bases and J by 1 base, and 6 bases separated the two germline ends. The CDR3 is 13 residues long. The DNA of the CDR3 is TGTGCCACCGGAGATTCTGGGGCCAACGTCCTGACTTTC. Translating it yields CATGDSGANVLTF.

The chain is built from TRBV9 and TRBJ2-1; the D gene could be TRBD1 or TRBD2 (5 bases each). V dropped 4 bases and J dropped 1 base, with 15 bases sitting between them. This CDR3 spans 16 amino acids. Germline-derived CDR1 and CDR2 are SGDLS and YYNGEE. The CDR3 here is CASSPGSSGSYNEQFF. The CDR3 DNA is TGTGCCAGCAGCCCAGGGTCCTCGGGGTCCTACAATGAGCAGTTCTTC.

This sequence joins TRBV6-5 and TRBJ2-7; D gene ambiguous. Trimming left V 8 bases short and J 3 bases short, with 14 bases between. CDR1 and CDR2 from the germline V gene are MNHEY and SVGAGI. The CDR3 extends over 13 amino acids. CDR3 bases: TGTGCCAGCCGCATGGGCGGATACTACGAGCAGTACTTC. As protein: CASRMGGYYEQYF.

The V gene is TRBV6-5, the J gene TRBJ2-2; D ambiguous. The ends were cut back, 2 bases at V and 6 bases at J, with 7 bases in the middle. The germline V gene encodes CDR1 MNHEY and CDR2 SVGAGI. This CDR3 contains 13 residues. The CDR3 sequence: CASSYLRAGELFF. The CDR3 nucleotides are TGTGCCAGCAGTTACCTCCGAGCCGGGGAGCTGTTTTTT.

The chain joins TRBV7-2 to TRBJ2-7, with 11 bases lining up with TRBD2. Trimming cost V 5 bases and J 2 bases; bases outside gene matches: 5. CDR1 is SGHTA, CDR2 FQGNSA, per germline. This CDR3 has 15 amino acids. The CDR3 bases are TGTGCCAGCAGCCCGAGACTAGCGGGGACCTACGAGCAGTACTTC. This translates into CASSPRLAGTYEQYF.

This chain links TRBV7-9 with TRBJ2-7; 10 nucleotides agree with TRBD1. This CDR3 spans 16 amino acids. Trimming at V came to 1 base and at J to 0 bases, leaving 3 bases not matched to a gene. The germline gives CDR1 SEHNR, CDR2 FQNEAQ (reference sequence). CDR3 DNA sequence: TGTGCCAGCAGCTTAGTAAGGACAGGGGGCTCCTACGAGCAGTACTTC. This codes for CASSLVRTGGSYEQYF.

The V gene is TRBV5-4, the J gene TRBJ2-3; D possibly uses TRBD1 or TRBD2 (6 bases each). Germline V gene data show CDR1 as SGHNT and CDR2 as YYREEE (reference sequence). The CDR3 contains 16 residues. Trimming removed 6 bases at V and 0 bases at J, with 17 bases between. The DNA of the CDR3 is TGTGCCAGCAACCCGGGGGCCCGGGGTAGCACAGATACGCAGTATTTT. Its translation is CASNPGARGSTDTQYF.

V is TRBV7-3 and J is TRBJ1-1; possibly TRBD1 for D (5 bases). CDR3 length: 15 residues. Germline V gene lookup returns CDR1 SGHTA and CDR2 FQGTGA. V lost 1 base to trimming and J lost 4 bases, with 13 bases between them. Here the CDR3 DNA reads TGTGCCAGCAGCTTAAAGTCCTCCGGGGGCACTGAAGCTTTCTTT. Protein: CASSLKSSGGTEAFF.

CDR3 sequence reads: CASRRDNSYEQYF. The CDR3 nucleotides are TGTGCCAGCAGGAGGGACAACTCCTACGAGCAGTACTTC. The V call is TRBV6-5, the J call TRBJ2-7; D perhaps matches TRBD1 (6 bases). Germline V lookup: CDR1 MNHEY, CDR2 SVGAGI. The V gene lost 6 bases and the J gene lost 0 bases, with 9 bases spanning the gap. The CDR3 totals 13 residues.

V usage is TRBV7-3 and J usage is TRBJ2-6; D unresolved. Germline values: CDR1 SGHTA, CDR2 FQGTGA. The CDR3 spans 14 residues. The V end was cut by 5 bases, the J end by 3 bases, with 8 bases between. The CDR3 DNA reads TGTGCCAGCAGCGTCCTGGGTGGGGCCAACGTCCTGACTTTC. Protein: CASSVLGGANVLTF.

The chain links TRBV9 to TRBJ1-4; TRBD1 is a possible D gene (5 bases). Per germline, CDR1 SGDLS and CDR2 YYNGEE. Trimming left V 0 bases short and J 5 bases short, with 17 bases between. The CDR3 has 17 residues. The CDR3 loop is CASSVGVRQGENEKLFF. Here the CDR3 DNA reads TGTGCCAGCAGCGTAGGCGTTCGGCAGGGAGAAAATGAAAAACTGTTTTTT.

The CDR3, as DNA: TGTGCCAGCAGTCGGATTACAACTAATGAAAAACTGTTTTTT. Translation gives CASSRITTNEKLFF. The V gene is TRBV7-9, the J gene TRBJ1-4, with D hard to call. CDR1 SEHNR and CDR2 FQNEAQ come from the germline V gene (reference sequence). Trimming shortened V by 6 bases and J by 0 bases, and 8 bases separated the two germline ends. This CDR3 has 14 amino acids.

The rearrangement joins TRBV19 to TRBJ2-5; no clear D. Per germline, CDR1 LNHDA and CDR2 SQIVND (reference sequence). V was pared by 3 bases and J by 1 base, with 9 bases between. The CDR3 runs 14 residues. For the CDR3, the DNA is TGTGCCAGTAGTATCAGGACGGCCCAAGAGACCCAGTACTTC. Translating it yields CASSIRTAQETQYF. Full variable domain (remainder filled in from reference TRBV19 and TRBJ2-5): DGGITQSPKYLFRKEGQNVTLSCEQNLNHDAMYWYRQDPGQGLRLIYYSQIVNDFQKGDIAEGYSVSREKKESFPLTVTSAQKNPTAFYLCASSIRTAQETQYFGPGTRLLVL.

This clone has just a few counts. In DNA form, the CDR3 reads TGTGCCAGCAGTCCGGTGGTCTTGGGCGGGGAGCTGTTTTTT. Its translation is CASSPVVLGGELFF. This rearrangement joins TRBV6-6 to TRBJ2-2; no clear D gene. CDR3 size: 14 residues. Germline-derived CDR1 and CDR2 are MNHNY and SVGAGI (reference sequence). Between the trimmed V and J ends, which lost 5 bases and 7 bases, there was a span of 14 bases.

The chain recombines TRBV5-4 with TRBJ2-1; 8 bases are shared with TRBD1. The germline gives CDR1 SGHNT, CDR2 YYREEE (reference sequence). The CDR3 totals 16 residues. V gave up 0 bases and J gave up 8 bases; unmatched junction bases: 10. The CDR3 DNA reads TGTGCCAGCAGCTTGGTCGCAGGCGGACAGGGCGATGAGCAGTTCTTC. This translates into CASSLVAGGQGDEQFF.

The chain links TRBV11-2 to TRBJ1-6; D is uncertain. Trimming shortened V by 5 bases and J by 7 bases, and 12 bases separated the two germline ends. Germline V gene lookup returns CDR1 SGHAT and CDR2 FQNNGV. CDR3 length equals 14 residues. The CDR3 sequence: CASSVGLGNSPLHF. In nucleotides, the CDR3 is TGTGCCAGCAGCGTCGGACTAGGAAATTCACCCCTCCACTTT.

This clone was seen just once. The chain couples TRBV5-1 to TRBJ1-4, with D possibly being TRBD1 (6 bases). From germline, CDR1 is SGHRS and CDR2 YFSETQ. There are 14 residues in the CDR3. Trimming removed 0 bases from V and 7 bases from J, with 10 bases in between. The DNA for the CDR3 is TGCGCCAGCAGCTTGGTCAGGGGTGGTGAAAAACTGTTTTTT. Encoded protein: CASSLVRGGEKLFF.

The chain has TRBV12-5 and TRBJ2-7; D might be TRBD1 or TRBD2, each matching 5 bases. The germline gives CDR1 LGHNT, CDR2 FRNRAP. V was pared by 8 bases and J by 1 base, with 12 bases between. The CDR3 totals 13 residues. This CDR3 is CASMSGRSYEQYF. DNA for the CDR3: TGTGCTAGTATGTCGGGGCGTTCCTACGAGCAGTACTTC.

V and J are TRBV7-9 and TRBJ1-5, with TRBD1 matching over 9 bases. The ends lost 5 bases at V and 5 bases at J; junction bases unmatched: 7. The CDR3 extends over 15 amino acids. Germline V gene sequence: CDR1 SEHNR, CDR2 FQNEAQ (reference sequence). The CDR3 spells CASSAVGTGYQPQHF. In nucleotides, the CDR3 is TGTGCCAGCAGCGCAGTGGGGACAGGGTATCAGCCCCAGCATTTT.

The chain uses TRBV5-1 and TRBJ1-1; the D is unclear. CDR3 size: 14 residues. V shed 2 bases and J shed 4 bases, with 12 bases lying between them. The germline gives CDR1 SGHRS, CDR2 YFSETQ. CDR3 amino acids: CASSFTGRPTEAFF. The CDR3 bases are TGCGCCAGCAGCTTCACGGGAAGACCCACTGAAGCTTTCTTT.

The chain carries TRBV5-1 and TRBJ2-7; 7 nucleotides align to TRBD1. The J segment lost 4 bases and the V segment lost 3 bases, leaving 7 bases of the junction unmatched. The CDR3 has 14 amino acids. The germline V gene encodes CDR1 SGHRS and CDR2 YFSETQ. The CDR3 spells CASSYGQVEYEQYF. For the CDR3, the DNA is TGCGCCAGCAGCTACGGACAGGTAGAGTACGAGCAGTACTTC.

The table lists this clone with a count of one. The genes are TRBV28 and TRBJ1-3; 9 bases match TRBD1. The ends lost 4 bases at V and 0 bases at J; junction bases unmatched: 1. Germline values: CDR1 MDHEN, CDR2 SYDVKM. This CDR3 is built from 15 residues. CDR3 amino acids: CASSYRGLSGNTIYF. The DNA for the CDR3 is TGTGCCAGCAGTTACAGGGGGCTCTCTGGAAACACCATATATTTT.

V usage is TRBV11-2 and J usage is TRBJ1-2, with TRBD1 as a possible D gene (6 bases). With 0 bases removed from V and 5 bases from J, the gap between germline ends came to 10 bases. The V gene's germline CDR1 is SGHAT and CDR2 FQNNGV. The CDR3 runs 14 residues. As DNA, the CDR3 is TGTGCCAGCAGCTTAGAGGGGGCGGGGTATGGCTACACCTTC. Its protein product is CASSLEGAGYGYTF.